This entry features one T cell receptor (beta chain) sequence. Its antigen is as yet unknown. The data were obtained in a study of T cell repertoires in cytomegalovirus infection. About the study: Public TCR beta signatures indicated both CMV infection and matching HLA type.

Study results and limitations: Cumulative public TCR beta family frequency identified CMV carriers with the relevant HLA. Across the ex vivo response, the dominant clonotypes were HLA-C-restricted CMV-specific TCR beta clonotypes.

J was trimmed by 2 bases and V by 10 bases; bases with no gene match: 25. The length of the CDR3 is 19 residues. TCRdb processed the reads anew with MiXCR; each CDR3 protein has one entry. This table has about 400,000 distinct CDR3 sequences, 15% to 20% appearing once. The chain is built from TRBV12-3 or TRBV12-4 and TRBJ1-2; 7 nucleotides align to TRBD1. The TCR was taken from a human donor in good health (CMV status not recorded). Some clones in this sample may be carry-over from other donors' samples. Sequencing was performed on PBMCs. The CDR3 DNA sequence: TGTGCCACCAGGGGGATTGCATTGGGAAGGGATACATTCAACTATGGCTACACCTTC. Its translation is CATRGIALGRDTFNYGYTF.